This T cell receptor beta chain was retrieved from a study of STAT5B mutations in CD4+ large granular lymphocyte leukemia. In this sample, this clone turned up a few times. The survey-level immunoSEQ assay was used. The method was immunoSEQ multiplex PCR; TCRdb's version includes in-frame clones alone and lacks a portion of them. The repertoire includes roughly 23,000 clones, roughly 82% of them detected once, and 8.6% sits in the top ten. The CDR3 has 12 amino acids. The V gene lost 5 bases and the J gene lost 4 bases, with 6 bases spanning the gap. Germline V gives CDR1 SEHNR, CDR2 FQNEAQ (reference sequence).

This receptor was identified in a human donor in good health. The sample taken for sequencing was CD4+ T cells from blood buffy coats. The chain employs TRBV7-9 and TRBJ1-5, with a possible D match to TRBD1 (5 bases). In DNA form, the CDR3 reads TGTGCCAGCAGCGACAGTAATCAGCCCCAGCATTTT. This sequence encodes CASSDSNQPQHF.